This passage covers 9 T cell receptor beta chains from one sample sequenced in a study of cytomegalovirus exposure and HLA in healthy donors. PCR amplification relied on 60 Vbeta primers (plus 13 Jbeta primers). Assay: immunoSEQ multiplex PCR; the TCRdb copy retains only in-frame clones and omits some. Of 90,000 to 150,000 clones in the sample, 63% were seen once. The sample taken for sequencing was PBMCs. These receptors all come from a man aged 35 to 55 in good health and CMV-seropositive.

The gene calls are TRBV9 and TRBJ2-2; D is unclear. The V gene's germline CDR1 is SGDLS and CDR2 YYNGEE. The CDR3 contains 12 residues. The V gene lost 1 base and the J gene lost 5 bases, with 3 bases spanning the gap. CDR3 in amino acids: CASSVTTGELFF. The CDR3 nucleotides are TGTGCCAGCAGCGTAACAACCGGGGAGCTGTTTTTT.

The V gene is TRBV5-1, the J gene TRBJ2-1; D is perhaps TRBD1 (6 bases). With 4 bases removed from V and 8 bases from J, the gap between germline ends came to 13 bases. The CDR3 is made up of 13 amino acids. Germline assignment: CDR1 SGHRS and CDR2 YFSETQ. The CDR3 here is CASSLTGLDEQFF. The CDR3 DNA reads TGCGCCAGCAGCCTAACAGGGTTGGATGAGCAGTTCTTC.

The V gene is TRBV11-3, the J gene TRBJ2-2, with D maybe TRBD2 (6 bases). The germline gives CDR1 SGHNT, CDR2 YENEEA. The CDR3 sequence is 14 residues long. V was clipped by 4 bases and J by 6 bases, with 12 bases between them. The CDR3 sequence is CASSSSVTPGELFF. For the CDR3, the DNA is TGTGCCAGCAGCTCTAGCGTCACCCCCGGGGAGCTGTTTTTT.

The chain has TRBV5-1 and TRBJ1-4; TRBD1 matches at 9 bases. Germline values: CDR1 SGHRS, CDR2 YFSETQ. After removal of 5 bases from V and 2 bases from J, the junction contained 10 bases not matched to a gene. The CDR3 loop spans 17 amino acids. The CDR3 DNA reads as TGCGCCAGCAGATCGGGGACAGGGATCACGACTAATGAAAAACTGTTTTTT. Encoded protein: CASRSGTGITTNEKLFF.

This clone came up a few times. The gene calls are TRBV7-9 and TRBJ1-5, with TRBD1 identical over 8 bases. This CDR3 has 14 residues. V lost 1 base to trimming and J lost 6 bases; unmatched junction nucleotides: 2. Germline CDR1 SEHNR, CDR2 FQNEAQ (reference sequence). The CDR3 coding sequence is TGTGCCAGCAGCTTAGGGCAGGGGGCTCAGCCCCAGCATTTT. It specifies CASSLGQGAQPQHF.

V usage is TRBV18 and J usage is TRBJ1-1, with D possibly matching TRBD1 (6 bases). This CDR3 has 14 amino acids. V lost 1 base to trimming and J lost 5 bases, with 11 bases between them. From germline, CDR1 is KGHSH and CDR2 LQKENI. The CDR3 loop is CASSPRGGATEAFF. CDR3 DNA: TGTGCCAGCTCACCACGGGGGGGGGCTACTGAAGCTTTCTTT.

This clone was seen a handful of times. The chain recombines TRBV30 with TRBJ1-3, with D maybe TRBD1 (6 bases). Germline V gene data show CDR1 as GTSNPN and CDR2 as SVGIG (reference sequence). V lost 2 bases and J lost 6, with 14 bases in between. CDR3 size: 14 residues. The CDR3 reads CAWSTGTWTNTIYF. DNA of the CDR3: TGTGCCTGGAGTACAGGGACATGGACAAACACCATATATTTT.

This clone was seen once. The junction departs from the called germline gene at one end, perhaps through a read error. This sample also contains other DNA sequences that code for the same CDR3. The chain joins TRBV18 to TRBJ1-1; 7 nucleotides agree with TRBD1. The CDR3 sequence is 15 residues long. CDR1 is KGHSH and CDR2 is LQKENI in the germline V gene. The CDR3, as DNA: TGTGCCAGCTCACCGTTGGGACAGCTAAGCACTGAGGCTTTCTTT. Protein product: CASSPLGQLSTEAFF.

The sample holds a few counts of this clone. The J gene is TRBJ1-1, the V gene TRBV5-1; 7 bases agree with TRBD1. V trimming: 4 bases; J trimming: 3 bases; junction bases outside the gene matches: 6. Germline V gives CDR1 SGHRS, CDR2 YFSETQ. The CDR3 covers 14 residues. CDR3 sequence reads: CASSSGQVYTEAFF. In DNA form, the CDR3 reads TGCGCCAGCAGCAGCGGACAGGTGTACACTGAAGCTTTCTTT.